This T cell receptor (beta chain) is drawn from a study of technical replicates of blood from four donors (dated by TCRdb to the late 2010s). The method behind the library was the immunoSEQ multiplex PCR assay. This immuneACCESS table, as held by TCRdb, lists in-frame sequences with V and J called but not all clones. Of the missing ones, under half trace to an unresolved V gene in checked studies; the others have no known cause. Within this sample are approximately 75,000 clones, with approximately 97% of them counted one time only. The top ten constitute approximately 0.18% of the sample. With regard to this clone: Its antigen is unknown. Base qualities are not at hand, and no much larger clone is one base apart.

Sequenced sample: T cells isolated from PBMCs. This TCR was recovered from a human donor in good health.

The CDR3 protein: CAARQGSLYGYTF. The DNA sequence is as follows: TGTGCCGCGAGACAGGGATCCCTCTATGGCTACACCTTC. The chain couples TRBV6-1 to TRBJ1-2; 7 bases in the junction line up with TRBD1. CDR1 and CDR2 (MNHNS, SASEGT) derive from the germline V gene. CDR3 length: 13 amino acids, cysteine to phenylalanine. The kept DNA is CDR3 alone, 39 bases in frame from the first base. Clipping removes 11 bases from V and 4 bases from J, with 10 as the unmatched junction base count.